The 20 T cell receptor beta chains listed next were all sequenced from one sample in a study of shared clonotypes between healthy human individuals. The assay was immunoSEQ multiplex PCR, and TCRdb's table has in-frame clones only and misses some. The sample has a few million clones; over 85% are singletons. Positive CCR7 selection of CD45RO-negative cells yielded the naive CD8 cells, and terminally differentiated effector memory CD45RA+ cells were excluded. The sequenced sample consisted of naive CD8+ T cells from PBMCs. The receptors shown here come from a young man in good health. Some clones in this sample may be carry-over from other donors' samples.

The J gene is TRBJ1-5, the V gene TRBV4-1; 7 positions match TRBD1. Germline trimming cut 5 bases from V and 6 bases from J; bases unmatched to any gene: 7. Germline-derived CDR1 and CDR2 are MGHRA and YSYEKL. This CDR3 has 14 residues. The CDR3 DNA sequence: TGCGCCAGCAGCGACAGGGTTGGGGGTCAGCCCCAGCATTTT. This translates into CASSDRVGGQPQHF.

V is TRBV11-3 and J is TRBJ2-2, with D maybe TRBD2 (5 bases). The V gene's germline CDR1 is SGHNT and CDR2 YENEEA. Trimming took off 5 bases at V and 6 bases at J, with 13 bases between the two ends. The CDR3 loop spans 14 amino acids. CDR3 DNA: TGTGCCAGCAGCCCTCCGATCGGGGCCGGGGAGCTGTTTTTT. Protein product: CASSPPIGAGELFF.

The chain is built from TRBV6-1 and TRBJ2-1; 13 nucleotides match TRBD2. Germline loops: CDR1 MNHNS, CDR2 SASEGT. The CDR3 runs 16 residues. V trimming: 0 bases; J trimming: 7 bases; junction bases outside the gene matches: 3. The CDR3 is CASSEATGLAGNEQFF. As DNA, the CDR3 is TGTGCCAGCAGTGAAGCGACGGGACTAGCGGGGAATGAGCAGTTCTTC.

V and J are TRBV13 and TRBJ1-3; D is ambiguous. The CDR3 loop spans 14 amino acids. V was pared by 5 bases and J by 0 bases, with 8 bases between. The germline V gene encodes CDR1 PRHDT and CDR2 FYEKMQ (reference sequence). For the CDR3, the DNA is TGTGCCAGCAGCAACCGATACTCTGGAAACACCATATATTTT. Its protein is CASSNRYSGNTIYF.

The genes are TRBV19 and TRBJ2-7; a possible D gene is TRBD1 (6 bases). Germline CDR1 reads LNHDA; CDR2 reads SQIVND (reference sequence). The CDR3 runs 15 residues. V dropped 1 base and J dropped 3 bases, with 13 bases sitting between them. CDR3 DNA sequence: TGTGCCAGTAGTATAGGGACAGCGAGAGTCTACGAGCAGTACTTC. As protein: CASSIGTARVYEQYF.

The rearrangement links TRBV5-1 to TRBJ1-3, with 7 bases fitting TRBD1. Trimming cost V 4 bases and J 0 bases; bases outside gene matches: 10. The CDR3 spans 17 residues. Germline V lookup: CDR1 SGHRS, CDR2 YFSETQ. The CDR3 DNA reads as TGCGCCAGCAGCGGAGGGACAGTTACTCCCTCTGGAAACACCATATATTTT. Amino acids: CASSGGTVTPSGNTIYF.

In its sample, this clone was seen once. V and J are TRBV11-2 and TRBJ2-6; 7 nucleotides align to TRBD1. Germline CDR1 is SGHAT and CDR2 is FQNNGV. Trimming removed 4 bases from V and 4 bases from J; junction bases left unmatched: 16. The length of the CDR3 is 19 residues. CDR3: CASSSTRDSLFGGANVLTF. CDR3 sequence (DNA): TGTGCCAGCAGCTCCACCCGGGACAGCCTCTTCGGGGGGGCCAACGTCCTGACTTTC.

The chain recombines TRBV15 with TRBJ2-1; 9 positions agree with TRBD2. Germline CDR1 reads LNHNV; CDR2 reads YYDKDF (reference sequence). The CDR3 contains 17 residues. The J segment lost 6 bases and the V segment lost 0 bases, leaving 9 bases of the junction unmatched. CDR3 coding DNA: TGTGCCACCAGCAGAGATGGTAATAGCGGGGGTTTCAATGAGCAGTTCTTC. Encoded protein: CATSRDGNSGGFNEQFF.

CDR3 in amino acids: CASSWGVGMFF. CDR3 nucleotide sequence: TGTGCCAGTAGTTGGGGGGTCGGCATGTTTTTT. V and J are TRBV19 and TRBJ2-2, with D maybe TRBD2 (6 bases). The germline CDR1 and CDR2 sequences are LNHDA and SQIVND (reference sequence). This CDR3 is 11 amino acids long. Between the trimmed V and J ends, which lost 5 bases and 15 bases, there was a span of 13 bases.

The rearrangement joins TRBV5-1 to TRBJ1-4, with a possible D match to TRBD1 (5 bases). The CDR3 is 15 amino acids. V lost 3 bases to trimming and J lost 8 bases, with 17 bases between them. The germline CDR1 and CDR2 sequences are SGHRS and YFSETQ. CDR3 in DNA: TGCGCCAGCAGCTCTACCGACAGTGTCGGGGAAAAACTGTTTTTT. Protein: CASSSTDSVGEKLFF.

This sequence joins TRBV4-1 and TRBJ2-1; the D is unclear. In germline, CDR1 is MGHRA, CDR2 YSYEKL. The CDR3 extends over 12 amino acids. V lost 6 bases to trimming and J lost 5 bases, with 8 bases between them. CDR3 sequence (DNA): TGCGCCAGCAGGGGCAGTAACAATGAGCAGTTCTTC. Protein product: CASRGSNNEQFF.

The CDR3 loop reads CASSPVEGLETQYF. The CDR3 DNA reads as TGTGCCAGCAGCCCAGTGGAGGGGCTGGAGACCCAGTACTTC. This chain connects TRBV7-9 to TRBJ2-5, with TRBD2 as a possible D gene (6 bases). Germline V gene sequence: CDR1 SEHNR, CDR2 FQNEAQ (reference sequence). Trimming took 5 bases from V and 5 from J, leaving 15 bases between them. The CDR3 is made up of 14 amino acids.

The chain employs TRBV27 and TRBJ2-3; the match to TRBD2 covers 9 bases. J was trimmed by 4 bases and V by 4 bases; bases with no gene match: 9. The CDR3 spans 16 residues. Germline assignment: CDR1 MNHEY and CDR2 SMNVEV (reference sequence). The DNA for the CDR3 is TGTGCCAGCAGTTACGGCGGGAGGGTCAGGGCAGATACGCAGTATTTT. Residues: CASSYGGRVRADTQYF.

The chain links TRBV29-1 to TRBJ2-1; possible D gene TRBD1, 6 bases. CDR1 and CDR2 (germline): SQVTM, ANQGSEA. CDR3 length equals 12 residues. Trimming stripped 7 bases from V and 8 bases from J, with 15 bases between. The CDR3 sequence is CSGLGATDEQFF. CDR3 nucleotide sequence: TGCAGCGGGTTGGGGGCTACCGATGAGCAGTTCTTC.

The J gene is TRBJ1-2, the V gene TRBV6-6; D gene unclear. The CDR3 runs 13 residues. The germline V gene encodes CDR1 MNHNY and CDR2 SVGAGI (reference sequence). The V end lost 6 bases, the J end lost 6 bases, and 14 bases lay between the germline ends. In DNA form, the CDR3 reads TGTGCCAGCAGCCCCGGGGAGGGAAATGGCTACACCTTC. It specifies CASSPGEGNGYTF.

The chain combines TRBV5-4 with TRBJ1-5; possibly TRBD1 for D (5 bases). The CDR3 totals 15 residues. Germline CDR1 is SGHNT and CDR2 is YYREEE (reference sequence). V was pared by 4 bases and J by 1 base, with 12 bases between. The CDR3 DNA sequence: TGTGCCAGCAGCCCCGGGACGGGAAGCAATCAGCCCCAGCATTTT. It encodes CASSPGTGSNQPQHF. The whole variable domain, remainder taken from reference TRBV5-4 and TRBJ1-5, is ETGVTQSPTHLIKTRGQQVTLRCSSQSGHNTVSWYQQALGQGPQFIFQYYREEENGRGNFPPRFSGLQFPNYSSELNVNALELDDSALYLCASSPGTGSNQPQHFGDGTRLSIL.

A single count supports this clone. In nucleotides, the CDR3 is TGTGCCAGCAGCGTAGGGGTGGGCATGACAGATACGCAGTATTTT. Protein: CASSVGVGMTDTQYF. The chain uses TRBV9 and TRBJ2-3; D gene ambiguous. Trimming removed 0 bases from V and 3 bases from J, with 11 bases in between. CDR1 and CDR2 from the germline V gene are SGDLS and YYNGEE. There are 15 residues in the CDR3.

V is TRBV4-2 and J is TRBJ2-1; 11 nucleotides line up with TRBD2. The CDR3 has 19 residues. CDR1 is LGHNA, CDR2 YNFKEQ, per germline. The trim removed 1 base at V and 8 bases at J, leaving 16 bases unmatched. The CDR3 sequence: CASSQGQEGLAVDYHEQFF. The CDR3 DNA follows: TGTGCCAGCAGCCAAGGACAAGAGGGACTAGCGGTAGATTACCATGAGCAGTTCTTC.

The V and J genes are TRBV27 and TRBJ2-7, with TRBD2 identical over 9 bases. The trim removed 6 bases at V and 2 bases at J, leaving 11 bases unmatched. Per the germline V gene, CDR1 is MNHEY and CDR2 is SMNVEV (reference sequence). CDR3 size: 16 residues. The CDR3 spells CASSIGVREGPYEQYF. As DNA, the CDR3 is TGTGCCAGCAGCATAGGGGTGCGGGAGGGACCCTACGAGCAGTACTTC.

Here the CDR3 reads CASSRTGDEQYF. DNA of the CDR3: TGTGCCAGCAGCCGGACCGGGGACGAGCAGTACTTC. The chain has TRBV9 and TRBJ2-7; weak D call: TRBD2 (5 bases). Trimming removed 4 bases at V and 5 bases at J, with 10 bases between. The CDR3 runs to 12 residues. Germline lookup yields CDR1 SGDLS and CDR2 YYNGEE.